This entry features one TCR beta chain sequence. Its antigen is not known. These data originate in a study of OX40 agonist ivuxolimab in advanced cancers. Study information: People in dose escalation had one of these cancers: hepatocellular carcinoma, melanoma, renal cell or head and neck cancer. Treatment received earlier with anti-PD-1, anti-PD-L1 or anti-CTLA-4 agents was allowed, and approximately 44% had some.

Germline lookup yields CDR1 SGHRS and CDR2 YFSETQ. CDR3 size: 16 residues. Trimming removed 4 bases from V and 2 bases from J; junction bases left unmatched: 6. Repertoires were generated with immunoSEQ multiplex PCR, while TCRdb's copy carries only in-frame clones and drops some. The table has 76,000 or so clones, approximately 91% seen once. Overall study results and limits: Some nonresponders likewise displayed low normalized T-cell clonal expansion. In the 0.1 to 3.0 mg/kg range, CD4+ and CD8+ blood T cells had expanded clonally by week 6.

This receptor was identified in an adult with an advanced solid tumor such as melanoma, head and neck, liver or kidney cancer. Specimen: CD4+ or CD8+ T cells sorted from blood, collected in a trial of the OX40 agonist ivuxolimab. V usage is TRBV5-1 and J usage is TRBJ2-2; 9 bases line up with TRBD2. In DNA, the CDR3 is TGCGCCAGCAGCACGGGACTAGCCGCCAACACCGGGGAGCTGTTTTTT. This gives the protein CASSTGLAANTGELFF.